Only one count was recorded for the clone carrying this T cell receptor beta chain. The assay was immunoSEQ multiplex PCR, and TCRdb's table has in-frame clones only and misses some. The profile shows around 100,000 clones, around 89% of them singletons. The data were taken from a study of control samples from healthy donors and cancer patients. The sequence derives from a man in his thirties or forties in good health. The source material was blood.

The CDR3, as DNA: TGTGCCAGCAGCGGCTACCCGCGGGGGTGGCCCTCGAGAAATGAGCAGTTCTTC. It encodes CASSGYPRGWPSRNEQFF. This chain connects TRBV5-8 to TRBJ2-1; 7 positions match TRBD2. CDR3 length: 18 amino acids. CDR1 SGHTS and CDR2 YDEGEE come from the germline V gene. V lost 4 bases and J lost 7; bases outside the gene matches: 20.